This T cell receptor (beta chain) was sequenced during a study of STAT3 mutations in large granular lymphocyte leukemia. Whole-study context: Roughly half of the longitudinally sequenced T-LGLL patients carried detectable canonical activating STAT3 mutations. Study outcomes and limitations: After therapy, about 35% of the 18 patients switched clonotypes, all new clones STAT3 wild type. In T-cell large granular lymphocyte leukemia, about half of patients showed multiple immunodominant subclonotypes. Clonal expansion was inferred from other time points because no sample existed at each clone's first appearance. In several patients, dominant TCR clone burden exceeded STAT3 mutant burden, suggesting STAT3 mutation arose secondarily.

With respect to this clone: Its antigen is currently unknown.

Sequencing was performed with immunoSEQ multiplex PCR; in TCRdb, only in-frame clones are kept and a portion is missing. Among about 8,400 clones, 91% were seen once, and the ten largest hold about half. The CDR3 spans 11 residues. Trimming cost V 1 base and J 6 bases, with 1 base left between them. Per germline, CDR1 SGHDN and CDR2 FVKESK. The chain is built from TRBV14 and TRBJ2-1; no clear D. Sample: peripheral blood mononuclear cells. The sequence derives from a man between 50 and 59 years old with T-cell large granular lymphocyte leukemia. Some clones in this sample may be carry-over from other donors' samples. CDR3 nucleotide sequence: TGTGCCAGCAGCCAAGGCAATGAGCAGTTCTTC. This codes for CASSQGNEQFF.